The clone carrying this T cell receptor beta chain was seen only once. The target antigen is unknown. In germline, CDR1 is SGHTA, CDR2 FQGNSA. The CDR3 is made up of 14 amino acids. V lost 0 bases to trimming and J lost 7 bases, with 7 bases between them. This entry comes from a study of T cell responses to AZD1222 COVID-19 vaccine. Points from the study as a whole: The span of vaccine-associated CD4 TCRs extended across spike, with dominance at 160-218 and 743-854. Only after the peak T cell response were repertoires sampled. Seropositive status at baseline applied to only six AZD1222 recipients. Variant regions that are unmutated are reportedly the target of nearly half of spike-specific TCRs.

Only in-frame clones appear in the TCRdb table, and some are missing; sequencing was by immunoSEQ multiplex PCR. Among approximately 150,000 clones listed, approximately 91% were seen once. This sequence joins TRBV7-2 and TRBJ1-6; unclear D gene. The starting material was peripheral blood, obtained 28 days after the second AZD1222 dose. The TCR comes from an adult who received the AZD1222 COVID-19 vaccine. In nucleotides, the CDR3 is TGTGCCAGCAGCTTAGCCCAAGGGAATTCACCCCTCCACTTT. Its translation: CASSLAQGNSPLHF.